This entry is about one T cell receptor beta chain. Clones were read by immunoSEQ multiplex PCR, and TCRdb kept only the in-frame ones, dropping some. The sample lists about 1.5 million clones; approximately 97% were seen once. The sample belongs to a study of shared clonotypes between healthy human individuals. Trimming removed 4 bases at V and 4 bases at J, with 17 bases between. The CDR3 has 16 amino acids. Germline CDR1 is SGHRS and CDR2 is YFSETQ. This TCR came from a man aged 30 to 39 in good health. Material: naive CD4+ T cells sorted from blood. Stated subset: CD45RA+ positively selected. V is TRBV5-1 and J is TRBJ2-2, with a weak D call TRBD2 (6 bases). CDR3 nucleotide sequence: TGCGCCAGCAGCCCCCTCCCTAGGGGAGGCACCGGGGAGCTGTTTTTT. Its protein is CASSPLPRGGTGELFF.